This TCR beta chain was found in a study of immune evolution from preneoplasia to lung adenocarcinoma. Study-wide points: Later-stage lesions seemingly showed higher T cell density and diversity than normal lung.

Concerning this clone itself: The antigen remains undetermined.

Two lung cancer pathologists independently confirmed each histologic diagnosis. Macro-dissection enriched premalignant or tumor cells before nucleic acid extraction. Profiled with immunoSEQ multiplex PCR; TCRdb holds only in-frame clones, not every one. Of several thousand clones in the sample, under 85% were seen once. Trimming removed 3 bases at V and 5 bases at J, with 14 bases between. The germline V gene encodes CDR1 SGHNT and CDR2 YYREEE (reference sequence). CDR3 length: 14 amino acids. Sequenced sample: FFPE lung adenocarcinoma in situ tissue. This receptor was identified in a person aged 55-79 years with lung adenocarcinoma. The V call is TRBV5-4, the J call TRBJ2-5; possible D gene TRBD1, 6 bases. The CDR3 region has the DNA TGTGCCAGCAGCTCACGGGACATAAGGGAGACCCAGTACTTC. Its protein is CASSSRDIRETQYF. Full variable domain (outside the CDR3, taken from reference TRBV5-4 and TRBJ2-5): ETGVTQSPTHLIKTRGQQVTLRCSSQSGHNTVSWYQQALGQGPQFIFQYYREEENGRGNFPPRFSGLQFPNYSSELNVNALELDDSALYLCASSSRDIRETQYFGPGTRLLVL.